A single sample gave rise to the 20 T cell receptor beta chains below, sequenced in a study of T cells in Graves' hyperthyroidism and ophthalmopathy. RNA transcripts served as the template for amplifying TCR beta CDR3 regions. The HTBI set primed first-round TCR CDR3 RT-PCR. From the multiplex PCR reads, TCRdb called clonotypes with MiXCR, one entry per CDR3 protein. The table includes approximately 620,000 distinct CDR3 sequences, roughly a sixth detected once. The source material was blood. These receptors originate from a woman aged 40 to 49 with Graves' ophthalmopathy.

There are many counts of this clonotype. The V call is TRBV6-1, the J call TRBJ1-5; a possible D gene is TRBD1 (6 bases). V was pared by 1 base and J by 1 base, with 11 bases between. The germline V gene has CDR1 MNHNS and CDR2 SASEGT. The CDR3 has 16 amino acids. CDR3 DNA: TGTGCCAGCAGTGAAGGCACAGGGAGGAGCAATCAGCCCCAGCATTTT. This sequence encodes CASSEGTGRSNQPQHF.

This clonotype has a count of ten or more. This rearrangement joins TRBV18 to TRBJ1-3; D is possibly TRBD1 (5 bases). Trimming removed 1 base at V and 0 bases at J, with 7 bases between. Germline V gene sequence: CDR1 KGHSH, CDR2 LQKENI. The CDR3 is made up of 15 amino acids. CDR3 protein: CASSPQGLSGNTIYF. The CDR3 DNA reads TGTGCCAGCTCACCACAGGGGCTCTCTGGAAACACCATATATTTT.

This clonotype was picked up one time. An end of the junction does not agree with germline; a read error may underlie this. V usage is TRBV3-1 and J usage is TRBJ2-2, with D tentatively TRBD2 (5 bases). The CDR3 sequence is 14 residues long. Per the germline V gene, CDR1 is LGHDT and CDR2 is YNNKEL (reference sequence). The CDR3, as DNA: TGTGCCAGCAGCCAAGGACTTTACACCGGGGAGCCGTTTTTT. Residues: CASSQGLYTGEPFF.

This clonotype was counted at least ten times. CDR3 in amino acids: CASSTNDGLAGNTIYF. The CDR3, as DNA: TGTGCCAGCAGCACAAATGACGGACTTGCCGGAAACACCATATATTTT. This chain joins TRBV2 and TRBJ1-3; D uncertain. Per the germline V gene, CDR1 is SNHLY and CDR2 is FYNNEI. V was shortened by 6 bases and J by 4 bases, with 19 bases between the two germline ends. The CDR3 contains 16 residues. Complete variable domain (other parts from reference TRBV2 and TRBJ1-3): EPEVTQTPSHQVTQMGQEVILRCVPISNHLYFYWYRQILGQKVEFLVSFYNNEISEKSEIFDDQFSVERPDGSNFTLKIRSTKLEDSAMYFCASSTNDGLAGNTIYFGEGSWLTVV.

This sequence joins TRBV2 and TRBJ1-3; a possible D gene is TRBD1 (5 bases). CDR3 size: 17 residues. The germline V gene has CDR1 SNHLY and CDR2 FYNNEI. V was cut by 6 bases and J by 0 bases, with 18 bases left in between. The CDR3: CASRPGWDSYSGNTIYF. In DNA, the CDR3 is TGTGCCAGCAGGCCCGGATGGGACTCTTACTCTGGAAACACCATATATTTT.

This clonotype was observed a handful of times. The chain uses TRBV20-1 and TRBJ2-3, with D possibly called TRBD1 or TRBD2 (5 bases each). V was shortened by 6 bases and J by 5 bases, with 12 bases between the two germline ends. The germline CDR1 and CDR2 sequences are DFQATT and SNEGSKA (reference sequence). The CDR3 is 12 amino acids. CDR3 in amino acids: CSAGDQIDTQYF. The CDR3 nucleotides read TGCAGTGCAGGGGACCAGATAGATACGCAGTATTTT.

This sequence joins TRBV7-2 and TRBJ2-1; unclear D gene. The CDR3 has 14 amino acids. Germline lookup yields CDR1 SGHTA and CDR2 FQGNSA. Trimming removed 5 bases at V and 1 base at J, with 9 bases between. The CDR3 sequence: CASSALPSYNEQFF. The CDR3 DNA follows: TGTGCCAGCAGCGCCCTTCCTTCCTACAATGAGCAGTTCTTC.

The chain combines TRBV7-9 with TRBJ1-2; D is possibly TRBD1 (5 bases). CDR3 length: 13 residues. The germline V and J ends were trimmed by 5 bases and 5 bases, with 12 bases remaining between them. Per germline, CDR1 SEHNR and CDR2 FQNEAQ (reference sequence). CDR3 nucleotides: TGTGCCAGCAGCCCACCCGCAGGGTATGGCTACACCTTC. Its protein is CASSPPAGYGYTF.

This clonotype was seen at least ten times. V is TRBV28 and J is TRBJ1-1; D may be TRBD1 (5 bases). V gave up 5 bases and J gave up 7 bases, with 17 bases separating them. The germline V gene has CDR1 MDHEN and CDR2 SYDVKM. The CDR3 covers 14 residues. CDR3 nucleotide sequence: TGTGCCAGCAGTCCCGTGGGAGGGGAGGATGAAGCTTTCTTT. Amino acid sequence: CASSPVGGEDEAFF.

Turning to this clonotype: One base away lies a much larger clone, so this may be a sequencing read error. The chain has TRBV6-5 and TRBJ1-6, with D unclear. CDR3 length: 14 residues. Germline V lookup: CDR1 MNHEY, CDR2 SVGAGI. CDR3 sequence: CASSYSANNPPLHF. Here the CDR3 DNA reads TGTGCCAGCAGTTACTCAGCGAATAATCCACCCCTCCACTTT.

This clonotype has a handful of counts. The V call is TRBV14, the J call TRBJ2-2; either TRBD1 or TRBD2 may supply D (5 bases each). Germline V gene sequence: CDR1 SGHDN, CDR2 FVKESK. V was shortened by 4 bases and J by 2 bases, with 14 bases between the two germline ends. CDR3 length: 16 residues. CDR3 DNA sequence: TGTGCCAGCAGCCCCCAGGGACGGATAAACACCGGGGAGCTGTTTTTT. Amino acids: CASSPQGRINTGELFF.

There are many counts of this clonotype. CDR3 loop: CASSPTGTTETQYF. In DNA form, the CDR3 reads TGTGCCAGCAGTCCTACCGGGACTACAGAGACCCAGTACTTC. This chain uses TRBV7-3 with TRBJ2-5; 7 nucleotides line up with TRBD2. Germline trimming cut 6 bases from V and 4 bases from J; bases unmatched to any gene: 8. Germline-derived CDR1 and CDR2 are SGHTA and FQGTGA. The CDR3 runs to 14 residues.

This clonotype appeared many times. V and J are TRBV3-1 and TRBJ2-7, with D possibly being TRBD2 (5 bases). Germline CDR1 is LGHDT and CDR2 is YNNKEL (reference sequence). The V and J ends lost 4 bases and 3 bases respectively, with 10 bases between them. The CDR3 loop spans 13 amino acids. The CDR3, as DNA: TGTGCCAGCAGCCGCATCGCGGGCTACGAGCAGTACTTC. This translates into CASSRIAGYEQYF.

This clonotype has ten or more counts. This chain connects TRBV6-1 to TRBJ2-3; tentative D call: TRBD2 (5 bases). V was clipped by 0 bases and J by 4 bases, with 8 bases between them. The CDR3 spans 14 residues. Germline values: CDR1 MNHNS, CDR2 SASEGT. This CDR3 is CASSEAPSPDTQYF. The CDR3 bases are TGTGCCAGCAGTGAAGCGCCTAGCCCAGATACGCAGTATTTT.

In its sample, this clonotype was seen many times. The J gene is TRBJ2-1, the V gene TRBV24-1, with TRBD1 identical over 7 bases. Germline V CDR1 and CDR2: KGHDR, SFDVKD. The CDR3 totals 17 residues. The junction had 13 bases not matched to a gene; V was cut back by 2 bases and J by 7 bases. Written as DNA, the CDR3 is TGTGCCACCAGTGATTCTACAAACAGGGGTGGTAAGAATGAGCAGTTCTTC. This codes for CATSDSTNRGGKNEQFF.

The chain links TRBV10-3 to TRBJ1-2; no clear D. Trimming left V 4 bases short and J 6 bases short, with 12 bases between. The CDR3 covers 13 residues. Looked up from germline, CDR1 is ENHRY and CDR2 is SYGVKD. The CDR3 loop is CAISGSGFDGYTF. CDR3 nucleotide sequence: TGTGCCATCAGTGGGTCGGGATTCGATGGCTACACCTTC.

Ten or more counts support this clonotype. The genes are TRBV9 and TRBJ2-3, with D perhaps TRBD1 (6 bases). The CDR3 has 15 residues. The germline V gene encodes CDR1 SGDLS and CDR2 YYNGEE. The ends were cut back, 2 bases at V and 2 bases at J, with 12 bases in the middle. CDR3 protein: CASSVGHRDTDTQYF. The CDR3 DNA follows: TGTGCCAGCAGCGTCGGCCACAGGGACACAGATACGCAGTATTTT.

This clonotype was seen repeatedly, ten times or more. The rearrangement joins TRBV6-2 or TRBV6-3 to TRBJ1-1; D is uncertain. The CDR3 loop spans 16 amino acids. Trimming shortened V by 0 bases and J by 0 bases, and 11 bases separated the two germline ends. Germline V gene lookup returns CDR1 MNHEY and CDR2 SVGEGT. This CDR3 reads CASSYSAGNLNTEAFF. DNA of the CDR3: TGTGCCAGCAGTTACTCGGCGGGTAACCTGAACACTGAAGCTTTCTTT.

The chain links TRBV6-2 or TRBV6-3 to TRBJ2-1, with 7 bases lining up with TRBD2. CDR3 length: 12 residues. The germline gives CDR1 MNHEY, CDR2 SVGEGT. J was trimmed by 9 bases and V by 8 bases; bases with no gene match: 7. The CDR3 sequence is CASSRGGSEQFF. The CDR3 coding sequence is TGTGCCAGCTCAAGGGGAGGGAGTGAGCAGTTCTTC.

In its sample, this clonotype was seen many times. The chain has TRBV6-1 and TRBJ2-5; D gene unclear. Germline values: CDR1 MNHNS, CDR2 SASEGT. The CDR3 is 13 amino acids. Between the trimmed V and J ends, which lost 4 bases and 1 base, there was a span of 7 bases. The CDR3 region has the DNA TGTGCCAGCAGTGTTGACTCCCAAGAGACCCAGTACTTC. Protein: CASSVDSQETQYF.